The T cell receptor beta chain described here comes from a study of blood T cell repertoires in COVID-19. In the original workflow: Reference gene primer amplification gave nucleated cell count estimates. Produced via immunoSEQ multiplex PCR; TCRdb's table is partial and in-frame only. The V and J calls and clone size come from that table; D and trimming were worked out from the DNA. The repertoire consists of around 230,000 clones, with roughly 80% occurring once and the leading ten covering 7.5% to 9%. The CDR3 consists of 16 residues. In germline, CDR1 is MNHEY, CDR2 SMNVEV (reference sequence). Trimming left V 0 bases short and J 5 bases short, with 16 bases between.

The J gene is TRBJ2-5, the V gene TRBV27; TRBD2 might be the D (7 bases). What was sequenced was peripheral blood. The clonotype comes from a woman over 75 with acute or convalescent COVID-19. The DNA of the CDR3 is TGTGCCAGCAGTTTATCGTCGCCGGGGGGCTCCGAGACCCAGTACTTC. It encodes CASSLSSPGGSETQYF.